This T cell receptor (beta chain) was captured in a study of control samples from healthy donors and cancer patients. Germline CDR1 reads MNHEY; CDR2 reads SVGEGT. V lost 5 bases and J lost 1, with 15 bases in between. This CDR3 spans 15 amino acids. TCRdb's table, derived via immunoSEQ multiplex PCR, lists solely in-frame clones and lacks some. The sample records 110,000 or so clones, 83% being singletons. The V and J genes are TRBV6-2 or TRBV6-3 and TRBJ2-7, with D perhaps given as TRBD1 or TRBD2 (5 bases each). This TCR derives from a woman aged 45-60 years in good health. The sequenced sample consisted of blood. The CDR3 spells CASSVARDGSYEQYF. For the CDR3, the DNA is TGTGCCAGCAGTGTAGCCCGGGACGGATCCTACGAGCAGTACTTC.